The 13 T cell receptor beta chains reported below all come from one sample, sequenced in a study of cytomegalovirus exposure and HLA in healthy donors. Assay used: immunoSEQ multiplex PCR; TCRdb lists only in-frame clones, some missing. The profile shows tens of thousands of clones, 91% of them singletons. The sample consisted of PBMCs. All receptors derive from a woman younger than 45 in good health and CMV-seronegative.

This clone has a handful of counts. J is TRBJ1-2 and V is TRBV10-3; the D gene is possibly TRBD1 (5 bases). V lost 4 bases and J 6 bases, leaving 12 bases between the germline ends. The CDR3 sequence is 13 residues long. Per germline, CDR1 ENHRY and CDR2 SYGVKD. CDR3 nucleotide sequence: TGTGCCATCAGTGTGGTACAGGAGAATGGCTACACCTTC. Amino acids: CAISVVQENGYTF.

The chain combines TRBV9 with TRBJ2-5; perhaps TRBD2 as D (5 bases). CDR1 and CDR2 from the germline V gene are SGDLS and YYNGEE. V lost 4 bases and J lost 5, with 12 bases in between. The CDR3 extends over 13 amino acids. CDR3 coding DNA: TGTGCCAGCAGCCCCGGGGAGAGGGAGACCCAGTACTTC. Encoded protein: CASSPGERETQYF.

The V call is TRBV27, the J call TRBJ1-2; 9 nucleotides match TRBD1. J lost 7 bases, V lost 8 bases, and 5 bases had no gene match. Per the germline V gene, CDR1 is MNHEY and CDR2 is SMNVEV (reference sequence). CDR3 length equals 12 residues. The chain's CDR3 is CASQTGGGGYTF. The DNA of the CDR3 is TGTGCCAGCCAGACAGGGGGGGGTGGCTACACCTTC.

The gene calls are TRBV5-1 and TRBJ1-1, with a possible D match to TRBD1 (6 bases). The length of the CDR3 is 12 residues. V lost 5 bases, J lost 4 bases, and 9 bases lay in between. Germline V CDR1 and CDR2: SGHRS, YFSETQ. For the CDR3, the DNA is TGCGCCAGCAGGGAACAGGGCACTGAAGCTTTCTTT. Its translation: CASREQGTEAFF.

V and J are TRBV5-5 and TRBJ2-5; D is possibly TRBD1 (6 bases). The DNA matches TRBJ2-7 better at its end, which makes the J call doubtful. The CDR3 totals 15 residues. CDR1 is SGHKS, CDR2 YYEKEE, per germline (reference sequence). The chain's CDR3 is CASSLEWAGAYEQYF. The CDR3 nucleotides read TGTGCCAGCAGCTTGGAGTGGGCAGGGGCCTACGAGCAGTACTTC.

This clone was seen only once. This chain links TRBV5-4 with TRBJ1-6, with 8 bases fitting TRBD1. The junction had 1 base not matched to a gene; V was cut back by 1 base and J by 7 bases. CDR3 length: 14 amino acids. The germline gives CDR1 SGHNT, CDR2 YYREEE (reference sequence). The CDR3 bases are TGTGCCAGCAGCTTGTGGGACAGGAATTCACCCCTCCACTTT. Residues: CASSLWDRNSPLHF. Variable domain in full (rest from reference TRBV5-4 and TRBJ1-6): ETGVTQSPTHLIKTRGQQVTLRCSSQSGHNTVSWYQQALGQGPQFIFQYYREEENGRGNFPPRFSGLQFPNYSSELNVNALELDDSALYLCASSLWDRNSPLHFGNGTRLTVT.

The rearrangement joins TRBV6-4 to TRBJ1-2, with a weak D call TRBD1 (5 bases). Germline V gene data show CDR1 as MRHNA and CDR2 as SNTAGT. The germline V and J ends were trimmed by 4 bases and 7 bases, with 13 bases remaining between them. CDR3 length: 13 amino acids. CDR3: CASSAGGEGGYTF. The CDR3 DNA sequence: TGTGCCAGCAGTGCGGGAGGGGAGGGTGGCTACACCTTC.

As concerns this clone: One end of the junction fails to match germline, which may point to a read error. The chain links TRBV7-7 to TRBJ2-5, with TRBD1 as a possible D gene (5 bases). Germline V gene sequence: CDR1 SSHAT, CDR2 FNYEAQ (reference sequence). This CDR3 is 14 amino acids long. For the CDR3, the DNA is TGTGCTAGCAGCTTCTCAGGGCCTAAAGAGACCCAGTACTTC. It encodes CASSFSGPKETQYF. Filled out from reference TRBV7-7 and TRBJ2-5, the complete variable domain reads GAGVSQSPRYKVTKRGQDVTLRCDPISSHATLYWYQQALGQGPEFLTYFNYEAQPDKSGLPSDRFSAERPEGSISTLTIQRTEQRDSAMYRCASSFSGPKETQYFGPGTRLLVL.

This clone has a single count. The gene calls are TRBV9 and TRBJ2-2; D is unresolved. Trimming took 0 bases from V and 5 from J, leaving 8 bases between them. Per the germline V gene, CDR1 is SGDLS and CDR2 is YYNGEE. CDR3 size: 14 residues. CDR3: CASSVAGPTGELFF. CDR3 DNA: TGTGCCAGCAGCGTAGCTGGGCCTACCGGGGAGCTGTTTTTT.

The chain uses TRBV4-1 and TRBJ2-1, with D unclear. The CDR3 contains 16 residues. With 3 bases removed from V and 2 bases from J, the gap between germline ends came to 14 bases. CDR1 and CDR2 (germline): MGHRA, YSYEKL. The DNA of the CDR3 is TGCGCCAGCAGCCAGGTTGACTTAGTAACCTACAATGAGCAGTTCTTC. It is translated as CASSQVDLVTYNEQFF.

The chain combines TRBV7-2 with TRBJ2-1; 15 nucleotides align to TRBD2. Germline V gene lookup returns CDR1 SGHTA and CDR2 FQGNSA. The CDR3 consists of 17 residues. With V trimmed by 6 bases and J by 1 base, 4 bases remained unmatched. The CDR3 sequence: CASRRTSGRGSYNEQFF. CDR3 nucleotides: TGTGCCAGCAGAAGGACTAGCGGGAGGGGGTCCTACAATGAGCAGTTCTTC.

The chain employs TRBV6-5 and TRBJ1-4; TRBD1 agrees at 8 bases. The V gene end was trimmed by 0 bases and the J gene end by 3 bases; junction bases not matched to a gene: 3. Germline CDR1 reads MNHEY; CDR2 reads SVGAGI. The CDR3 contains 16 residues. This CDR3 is CASSYSGTGPNEKLFF. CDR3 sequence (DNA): TGTGCCAGCAGTTACTCGGGGACAGGCCCTAATGAAAAACTGTTTTTT.

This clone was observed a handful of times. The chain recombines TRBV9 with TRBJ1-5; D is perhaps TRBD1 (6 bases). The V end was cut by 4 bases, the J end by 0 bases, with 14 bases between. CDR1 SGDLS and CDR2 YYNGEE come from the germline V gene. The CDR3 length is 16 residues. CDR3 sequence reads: CASSRGGAASNQPQHF. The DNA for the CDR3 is TGTGCCAGCAGCAGAGGGGGGGCTGCTAGCAATCAGCCCCAGCATTTT.